This record concerns one T cell receptor beta chain sequence. Its antigen remains unidentified. The source of the sample is a study of cytomegalovirus exposure and HLA in healthy donors. Study-wide background: Drawn from HLA-typed donors, roughly 87 million unique TCRs were held in an early data release.

Germline V gene lookup returns CDR1 WSHSY and CDR2 SAAADI. This CDR3 is built from 16 residues. V dropped 0 bases and J dropped 2; count of bases not matched to a gene: 5. The study ran its PCR with 60 Vbeta and 13 Jbeta primers. TCRdb's copy holds only in-frame clones and misses some; the assay was immunoSEQ multiplex PCR. Among some 190,000 clones listed, more than 65% were seen once. Healthy donors of bone marrow made up the group. Findings of the study overall: Per a later analysis, roughly 17,000 TCR beta sequences showed association with HLA alleles at 0.05 false discovery rate. The authors later found most CMV-associated TCR beta chains appeared HLA-restricted.

This sequence originates from a woman aged 25 to 45 in good health and CMV-seropositive. V and J are TRBV10-2 and TRBJ2-3; 7 bases fit TRBD2. Sequencing was done on a sample of PBMCs. The CDR3 reads CASSESSSGLTDTQYF. CDR3 bases: TGCGCCAGCAGTGAGTCGTCTAGCGGTCTCACAGATACGCAGTATTTT.